Listed here are 5 T cell receptor beta chains from one sample, sequenced in a study of T cells in Graves' hyperthyroidism and ophthalmopathy. Authors of the study amplified TCR beta CDR3 regions from RNA transcripts. The HTBI primer set drove a first-round RT-PCR of the TCR CDR3. Each CDR3 protein gets one entry after TCRdb re-called the multiplex PCR reads with MiXCR. The sample includes 550,000 to 600,000 distinct CDR3 sequences, just over 45% of them seen just once. The material sequenced was peripheral blood or thyroid tissue (not recorded which). Receptor source: an adult woman with Graves' disease, either hyperthyroidism or ophthalmopathy (not recorded which).

The chain is built from TRBV4-3 and TRBJ2-2; D gene uncertain. This CDR3 is built from 15 residues. The germline V gene has CDR1 LGHNA and CDR2 YSLEER. Trimming left V 2 bases short and J 0 bases short, with 7 bases between. CDR3 nucleotides: TGCGCCAGCAGCCAACGAGGAGCGAACACCGGGGAGCTGTTTTTT. Protein sequence: CASSQRGANTGELFF.

The table lists this clonotype with a few counts. This chain connects TRBV12-3 or TRBV12-4 to TRBJ1-5, with D hard to call. The V and J ends lost 6 bases and 0 bases respectively, with 12 bases between them. The length of the CDR3 is 15 residues. For the CDR3, the DNA is TGTGCCAGCAGAAGAGGTCCTCTTAGCAATCAGCCCCAGCATTTT. It specifies CASRRGPLSNQPQHF.

V usage is TRBV5-1 and J usage is TRBJ1-5; D ambiguous. Trimming took off 0 bases at V and 6 bases at J, with 10 bases between the two ends. The CDR3 runs to 14 residues. Germline-derived CDR1 and CDR2 are SGHRS and YFSETQ. The CDR3 loop reads CASSLDGVGQPQHF. The CDR3 bases are TGCGCCAGCAGCTTGGATGGGGTAGGTCAGCCCCAGCATTTT.

CDR3 nucleotides: TGTGCCAGCAGCTTCGGACAGGGTGGTCACCAGACCCAGTACTTC. Its translation: CASSFGQGGHQTQYF. The J gene is TRBJ2-5, the V gene TRBV7-2, with 8 positions matching TRBD1. Per germline, CDR1 SGHTA and CDR2 FQGNSA. The CDR3 is 15 amino acids. V gave up 3 bases and J gave up 6 bases; unmatched junction bases: 9.

This clonotype was counted between two and nine times. The V gene is TRBV7-8, the J gene TRBJ1-6, with 10 bases lining up with TRBD1. This CDR3 region has 15 residues. Unmatched junction bases numbered 3, after V lost 1 base and J lost 9 bases. Germline CDR1 is SGHVS and CDR2 is FQNEAQ. This CDR3 is CASSLGGTGVSPLHF. The CDR3, as DNA: TGTGCCAGCAGCTTAGGGGGGACAGGGGTTTCACCCCTCCACTTT.